This T cell receptor beta chain is drawn from a study of blood T cell repertoires in COVID-19. Method: immunoSEQ multiplex PCR; TCRdb's copy keeps in-frame clones and lacks some. The sample lists 250,000 or so clones, 80% to 90% seen once, with about 3.1% in the top ten. The sample taken for sequencing was PBMCs or T cells enriched from blood (not recorded which). The clonotype originates from a woman in her 40s who had been exposed to COVID-19.

The CDR3 DNA reads as TGTGCCAGCAGGCCGCAAGGGGGGGTCCTATTTAATTCACCCCTCCACTTT. Amino acids: CASRPQGGVLFNSPLHF. The chain joins TRBV28 to TRBJ1-6; TRBD1 is a possible D gene (6 bases). CDR3 length: 17 amino acids. Germline loops: CDR1 MDHEN, CDR2 SYDVKM. V lost 6 bases and J 6 bases, leaving 21 bases between the germline ends. The full variable domain, its missing parts supplied by reference TRBV28 and TRBJ1-6, is DVKVTQSSRYLVKRTGEKVFLECVQDMDHENMFWYRQDPGLGLRLIYFSYDVKMKEKGDIPEGYSVSREKKERFSLILESASTNQTSMYLCASRPQGGVLFNSPLHFGNGTRLTVT.